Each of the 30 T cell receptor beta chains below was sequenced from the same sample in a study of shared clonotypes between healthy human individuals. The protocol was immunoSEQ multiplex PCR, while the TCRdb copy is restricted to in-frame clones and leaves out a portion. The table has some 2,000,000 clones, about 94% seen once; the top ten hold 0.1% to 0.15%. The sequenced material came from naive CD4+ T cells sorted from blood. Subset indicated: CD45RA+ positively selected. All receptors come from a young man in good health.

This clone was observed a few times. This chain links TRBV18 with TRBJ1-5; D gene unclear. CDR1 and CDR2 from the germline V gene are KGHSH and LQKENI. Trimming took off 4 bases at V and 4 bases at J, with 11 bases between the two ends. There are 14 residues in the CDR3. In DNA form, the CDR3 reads TGTGCCAGCTCACGGGCCGACCAGAATCAGCCCCAGCATTTT. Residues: CASSRADQNQPQHF. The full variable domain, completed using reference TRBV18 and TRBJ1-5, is NAGVMQNPRHLVRRRGQEARLRCSPMKGHSHVYWYRQLPEEGLKFMVYLQKENIIDESGMPKERFSAEFPKEGPSILRIQQVVRGDSAAYFCASSRADQNQPQHFGDGTRLSIL.

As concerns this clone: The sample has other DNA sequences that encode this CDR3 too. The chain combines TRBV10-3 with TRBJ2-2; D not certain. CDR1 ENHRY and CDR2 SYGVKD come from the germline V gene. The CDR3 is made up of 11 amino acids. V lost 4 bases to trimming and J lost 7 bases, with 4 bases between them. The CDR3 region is CAISVGGELFF. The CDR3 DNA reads TGTGCCATCAGTGTTGGCGGGGAGCTGTTTTTT.

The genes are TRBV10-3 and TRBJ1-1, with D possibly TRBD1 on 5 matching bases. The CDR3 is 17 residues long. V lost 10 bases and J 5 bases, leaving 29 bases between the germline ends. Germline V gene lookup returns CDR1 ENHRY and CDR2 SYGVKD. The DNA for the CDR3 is TGTGCCACCGGGGGGGATTTCGGGAGGGGAGTGCGGACTGAAGCTTTCTTT. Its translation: CATGGDFGRGVRTEAFF.

The DNA of the CDR3 is TGTGCCAGCGGGAGGGACACTGAAGCTTTCTTT. The encoded protein is CASGRDTEAFF. The rearrangement links TRBV21-1 to TRBJ1-1. TRBV21-1 is a pseudogene. The CDR3 contains 11 residues.

CDR3 bases: TGTGCCAGCTCACCTGGGACAGGCCCGGGGAGCTCCTACGAGCAGTACTTC. This encodes CASSPGTGPGSSYEQYF. The chain links TRBV18 to TRBJ2-7; 8 nucleotides match TRBD1. J lost 0 bases, V lost 3 bases, and 10 bases had no gene match. The CDR3 loop spans 17 amino acids. Germline CDR1 and CDR2: KGHSH and LQKENI. The complete variable domain, with remaining parts taken from reference TRBV18 and TRBJ2-7, reads NAGVMQNPRHLVRRRGQEARLRCSPMKGHSHVYWYRQLPEEGLKFMVYLQKENIIDESGMPKERFSAEFPKEGPSILRIQQVVRGDSAAYFCASSPGTGPGSSYEQYFGPGTRLTVT.

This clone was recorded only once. The DNA for the CDR3 is TGTGCCTGGAGCCCCAGGGGACAGGGATACTCCTACGAGCAGTACTTC. Residues: CAWSPRGQGYSYEQYF. J is TRBJ2-7 and V is TRBV30; the match to TRBD1 covers 9 bases. V trimming: 3 bases; J trimming: 0 bases; junction bases outside the gene matches: 9. The CDR3 spans 16 residues. Germline CDR1 GTSNPN, CDR2 SVGIG (reference sequence).

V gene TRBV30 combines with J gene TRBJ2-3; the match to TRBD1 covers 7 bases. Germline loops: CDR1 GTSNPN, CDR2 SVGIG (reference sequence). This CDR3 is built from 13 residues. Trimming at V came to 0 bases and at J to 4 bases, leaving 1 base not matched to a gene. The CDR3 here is CAWSVRGPDTQYF. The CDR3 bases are TGTGCCTGGAGTGTAAGGGGGCCAGATACGCAGTATTTT.

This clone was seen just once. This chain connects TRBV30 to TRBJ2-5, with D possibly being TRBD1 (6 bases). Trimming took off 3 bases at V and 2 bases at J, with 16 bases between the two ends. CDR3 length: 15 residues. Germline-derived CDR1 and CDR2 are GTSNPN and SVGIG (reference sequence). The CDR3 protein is CAWSQSRDTQETQYF. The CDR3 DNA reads TGTGCCTGGAGCCAGTCCCGGGACACTCAAGAGACCCAGTACTTC.

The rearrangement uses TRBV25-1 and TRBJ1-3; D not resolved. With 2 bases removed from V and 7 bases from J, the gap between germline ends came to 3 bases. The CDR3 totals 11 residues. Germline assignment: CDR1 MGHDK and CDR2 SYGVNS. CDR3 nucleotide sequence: TGTGCCAGCAGTGAAGGGAACACCATATATTTT. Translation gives CASSEGNTIYF.

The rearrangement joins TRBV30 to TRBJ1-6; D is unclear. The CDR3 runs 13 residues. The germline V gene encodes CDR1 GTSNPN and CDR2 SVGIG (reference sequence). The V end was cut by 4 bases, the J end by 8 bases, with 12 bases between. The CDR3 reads CAWTVMGDSPLHF. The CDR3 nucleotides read TGTGCCTGGACTGTAATGGGTGATTCACCCCTCCACTTT.

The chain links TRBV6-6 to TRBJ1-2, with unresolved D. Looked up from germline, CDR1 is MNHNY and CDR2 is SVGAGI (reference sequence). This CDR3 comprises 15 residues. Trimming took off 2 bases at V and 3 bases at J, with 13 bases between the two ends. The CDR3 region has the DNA TGTGCCAGCAGTTACGAGTGGGCCCGGGACTATGGCTACACCTTC. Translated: CASSYEWARDYGYTF.

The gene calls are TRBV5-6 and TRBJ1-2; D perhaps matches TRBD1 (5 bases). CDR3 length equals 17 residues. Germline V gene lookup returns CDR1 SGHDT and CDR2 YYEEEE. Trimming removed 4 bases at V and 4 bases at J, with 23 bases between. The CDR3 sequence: CASSPDPGPQAGYGYTF. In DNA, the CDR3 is TGTGCCAGCAGCCCCGACCCGGGACCGCAAGCGGGCTATGGCTACACCTTC. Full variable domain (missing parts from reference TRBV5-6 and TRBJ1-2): DAGVTQSPTHLIKTRGQQVTLRCSPKSGHDTVSWYQQALGQGPQFIFQYYEEEERQRGNFPDRFSGHQFPNYSSELNVNALLLGDSALYLCASSPDPGPQAGYGYTFGSGTRLTVV.

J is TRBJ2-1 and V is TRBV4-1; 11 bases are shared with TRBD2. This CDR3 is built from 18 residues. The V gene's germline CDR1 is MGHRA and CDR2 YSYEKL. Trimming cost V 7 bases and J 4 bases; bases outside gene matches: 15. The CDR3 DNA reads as TGCGCCAGCACCCGAGGGTTTAGCGGGGGGGATACGTACAATGAGCAGTTCTTC. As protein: CASTRGFSGGDTYNEQFF.

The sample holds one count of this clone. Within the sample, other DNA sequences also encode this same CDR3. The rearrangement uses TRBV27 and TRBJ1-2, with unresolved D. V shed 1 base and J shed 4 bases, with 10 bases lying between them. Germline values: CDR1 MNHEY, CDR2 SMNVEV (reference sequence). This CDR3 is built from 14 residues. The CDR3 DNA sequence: TGTGCCAGCAGTTTATATCCGGGCCCCTATGGCTACACCTTC. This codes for CASSLYPGPYGYTF.

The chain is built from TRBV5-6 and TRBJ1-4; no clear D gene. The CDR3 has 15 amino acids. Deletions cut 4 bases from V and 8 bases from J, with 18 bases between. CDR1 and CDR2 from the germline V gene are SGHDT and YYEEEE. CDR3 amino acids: CASSEGLDKEEKLFF. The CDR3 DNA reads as TGTGCCAGCAGCGAAGGGCTCGATAAGGAGGAAAAACTGTTTTTT.

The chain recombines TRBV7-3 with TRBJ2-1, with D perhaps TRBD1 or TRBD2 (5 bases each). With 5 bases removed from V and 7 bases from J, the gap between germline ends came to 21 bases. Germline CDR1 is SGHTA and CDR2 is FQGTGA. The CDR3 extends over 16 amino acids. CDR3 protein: CASSQSGTHSGNEQFF. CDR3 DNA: TGTGCCAGCAGCCAATCCGGGACCCATTCGGGGAATGAGCAGTTCTTC. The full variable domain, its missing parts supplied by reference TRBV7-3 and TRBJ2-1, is GAGVSQTPSNKVTEKGKYVELRCDPISGHTALYWYRQSLGQGPEFLIYFQGTGAADDSGLPNDRFFAVRPEGSVSTLKIQRTERGDSAVYLCASSQSGTHSGNEQFFGPGTRLTVL.

This CDR3 is CASSLDPQFEQYF. In DNA form, the CDR3 reads TGTGCCAGCAGCTTGGACCCTCAGTTCGAGCAGTACTTC. The gene calls are TRBV7-2 and TRBJ2-7, with D unclear. Looked up from germline, CDR1 is SGHTA and CDR2 is FQGNSA. The CDR3 consists of 13 residues. V shed 3 bases and J shed 6 bases, with 12 bases lying between them.

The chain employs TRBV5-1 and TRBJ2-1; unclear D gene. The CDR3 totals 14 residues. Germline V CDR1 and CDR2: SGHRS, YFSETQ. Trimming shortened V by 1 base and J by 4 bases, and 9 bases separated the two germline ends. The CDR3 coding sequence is TGCGCCAGCAGCTTGAATAGGGTATACAATGAGCAGTTCTTC. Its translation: CASSLNRVYNEQFF.

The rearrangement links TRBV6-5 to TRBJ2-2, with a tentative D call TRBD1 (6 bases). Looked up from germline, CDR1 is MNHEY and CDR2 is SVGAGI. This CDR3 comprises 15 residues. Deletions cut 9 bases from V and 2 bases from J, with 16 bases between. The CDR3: CASVRTAINTGELFF. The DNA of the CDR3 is TGTGCCAGTGTCAGGACAGCCATAAACACCGGGGAGCTGTTTTTT.

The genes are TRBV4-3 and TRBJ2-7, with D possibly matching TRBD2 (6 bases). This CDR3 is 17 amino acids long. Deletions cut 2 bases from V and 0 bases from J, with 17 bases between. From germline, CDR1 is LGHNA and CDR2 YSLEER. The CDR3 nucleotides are TGCGCCAGCAGCCAAACCTTAGCGGTCGGGCTCTCCTACGAGCAGTACTTC. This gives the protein CASSQTLAVGLSYEQYF.

This chain's CDR3 is CASSQSEGSPLHF. DNA for the CDR3: TGTGCCAGCTCTCAGAGTGAAGGATCACCCCTCCACTTT. The J gene is TRBJ1-6, the V gene TRBV18, with D unclear. The V end lost 6 bases, the J end lost 10 bases, and 13 bases lay between the germline ends. Germline V gives CDR1 KGHSH, CDR2 LQKENI. This CDR3 region has 13 residues.

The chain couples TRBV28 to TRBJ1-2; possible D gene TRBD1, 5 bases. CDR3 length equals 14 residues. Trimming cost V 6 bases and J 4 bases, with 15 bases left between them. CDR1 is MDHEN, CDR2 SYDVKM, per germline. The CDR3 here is CASSGGQGGYGYTF. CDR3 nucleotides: TGTGCCAGCAGCGGCGGGCAGGGAGGCTATGGCTACACCTTC.

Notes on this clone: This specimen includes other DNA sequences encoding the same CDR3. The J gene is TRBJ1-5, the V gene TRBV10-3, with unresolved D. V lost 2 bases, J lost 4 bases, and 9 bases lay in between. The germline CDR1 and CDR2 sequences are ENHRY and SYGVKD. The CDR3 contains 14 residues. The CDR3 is CAISELDGNQPQHF. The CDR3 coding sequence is TGTGCCATCAGTGAGCTCGATGGAAATCAGCCCCAGCATTTT.

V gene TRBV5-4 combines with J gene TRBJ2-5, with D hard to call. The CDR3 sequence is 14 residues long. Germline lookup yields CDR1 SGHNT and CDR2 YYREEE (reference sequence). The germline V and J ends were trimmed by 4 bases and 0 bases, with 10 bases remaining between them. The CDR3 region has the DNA TGTGCCAGCAGCAGGGCGTTAGACCAAGAGACCCAGTACTTC. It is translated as CASSRALDQETQYF.

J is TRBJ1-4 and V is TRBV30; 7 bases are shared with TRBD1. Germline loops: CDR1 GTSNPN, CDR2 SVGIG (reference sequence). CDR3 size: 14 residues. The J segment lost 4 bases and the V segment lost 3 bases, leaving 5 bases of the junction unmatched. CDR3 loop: CAWRPGQNNEKLFF. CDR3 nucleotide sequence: TGTGCCTGGAGGCCGGGACAGAATAATGAAAAACTGTTTTTT.

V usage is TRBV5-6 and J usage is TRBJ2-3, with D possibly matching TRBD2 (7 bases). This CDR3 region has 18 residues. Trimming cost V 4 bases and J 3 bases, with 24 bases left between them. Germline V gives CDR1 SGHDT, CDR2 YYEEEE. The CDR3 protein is CASSHWGRELFNTDTQYF. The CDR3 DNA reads TGTGCCAGCAGCCATTGGGGGCGGGAGCTATTTAATACAGATACGCAGTATTTT.

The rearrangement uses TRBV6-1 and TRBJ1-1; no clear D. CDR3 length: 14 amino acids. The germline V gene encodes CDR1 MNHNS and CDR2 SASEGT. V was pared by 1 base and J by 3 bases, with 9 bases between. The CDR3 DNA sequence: TGTGCCAGCAGTGAAGTTGTCAAATACACTGAAGCTTTCTTT. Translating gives CASSEVVKYTEAFF.

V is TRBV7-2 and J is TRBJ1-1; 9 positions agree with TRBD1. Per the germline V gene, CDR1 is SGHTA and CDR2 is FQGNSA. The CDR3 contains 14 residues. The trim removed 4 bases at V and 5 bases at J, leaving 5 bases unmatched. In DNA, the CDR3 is TGTGCCAGCAGCTCGACAGGGGGATGGACTGAAGCTTTCTTT. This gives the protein CASSSTGGWTEAFF.

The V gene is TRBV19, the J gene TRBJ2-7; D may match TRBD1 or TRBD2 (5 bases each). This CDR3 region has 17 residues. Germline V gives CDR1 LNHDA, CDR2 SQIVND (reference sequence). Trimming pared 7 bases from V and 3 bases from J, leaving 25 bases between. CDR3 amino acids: CASMGRTGNIRYYEQYF. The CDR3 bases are TGTGCCAGTATGGGGCGAACGGGAAATATTCGATACTACGAGCAGTACTTC.

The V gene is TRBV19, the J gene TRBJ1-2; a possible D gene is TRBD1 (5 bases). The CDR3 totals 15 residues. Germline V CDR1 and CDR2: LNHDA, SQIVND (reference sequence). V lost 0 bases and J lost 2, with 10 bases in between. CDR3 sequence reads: CASSIEEGANYGYTF. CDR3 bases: TGTGCCAGTAGTATAGAAGAAGGGGCAAACTATGGCTACACCTTC.